A selection of T cell receptor beta chains follows, all from one sample in a study of cytomegalovirus exposure and HLA in healthy donors. TCRdb's copy holds only in-frame clones and misses some; the assay was immunoSEQ multiplex PCR. The table has fewer than 200,000 clones, around 81% seen once. Material for sequencing was PBMCs. The receptors were sampled from a woman in her thirties in good health and CMV-seronegative. Both conserved end residues are part of each CDR3. The order of the fields is V gene, D gene, clone size, J gene, CDR3 protein, CDR3 DNA. D genes are given only for firm matches. Some rows have no size entry. The others give once, few or many, or a class for an expanded clone.

V: TRBV10-3
D: TRBD1
size: NA
J: TRBJ1-6
CDR3: CAISRTGDIYNSPLHF
DNA: TGTGCCATCAGTAGGACAGGGGACATCTATAATTCACCCCTCCACTTT

V: TRBV4-3
D: TRBD1
size: NA
J: TRBJ1-4
CDR3: CASSRTGVATNEKLFF
DNA: TGCGCCAGCAGTCGAACAGGGGTCGCAACTAATGAAAAACTGTTTTTT

V: TRBV9
D: NA
size: few
J: TRBJ1-1
CDR3: CASSEGGSGTEAFF
DNA: TGTGCCAGCAGTGAAGGGGGTTCGGGCACTGAAGCTTTCTTT

V: TRBV15
D: TRBD2
size: NA
J: TRBJ2-7
CDR3: CATSPLGGGRSTYEQYF
DNA: TGTGCCACCAGCCCACTGGGCGGGGGGCGTTCAACCTACGAGCAGTACTTC

V: TRBV7-9
D: NA
size: NA
J: TRBJ1-4
CDR3: CSSSLSVTNEKLFF
DNA: TGTTCCAGCAGCTTATCCGTCACTAATGAAAAACTGTTTTTT

V: TRBV30
D: TRBD1
size: NA
J: TRBJ1-2
CDR3: CAWSMDRLSGYTF
DNA: TGTGCCTGGAGTATGGACAGGCTGTCTGGCTACACCTTC

V: TRBV10-3
D: NA
size: NA
J: TRBJ2-7
CDR3: CAISEPDRGRSYEQYF
DNA: TGTGCCATCAGTGAGCCCGACAGAGGGAGGTCCTACGAGCAGTACTTC

V: TRBV7-9
D: TRBD1
size: NA
J: TRBJ1-2
CDR3: CACSYRGGGYTF
DNA: TGTGCCTGCTCCTACAGGGGTGGCGGCTACACCTTC

V: TRBV5-1
D: TRBD1
size: NA
J: TRBJ2-2
CDR3: CASSHGQDFTGELFF
DNA: TGCGCCAGCAGCCATGGACAGGACTTCACCGGGGAGCTGTTTTTT

V: TRBV7-2
D: TRBD2
size: NA
J: TRBJ2-2
CDR3: CASSYLAGVAGELFF
DNA: TGTGCCAGCAGCTACCTAGCGGGAGTTGCCGGGGAGCTGTTTTTT

V: TRBV6-1
D: NA
size: once
J: TRBJ1-1
CDR3: CASSPEHRFTEAFF
DNA: TGTGCCAGCAGTCCCGAACACAGGTTCACTGAAGCTTTCTTT

V: TRBV5-1
D: TRBD1
size: NA
J: TRBJ1-4
CDR3: CASSLDTDRGIVTNEKLFF
DNA: TGCGCCAGCAGCTTGGACACGGACAGGGGTATCGTAACTAATGAAAAACTGTTTTTT

V: TRBV27
D: TRBD2
size: NA
J: TRBJ2-3
CDR3: CASIVSGGAPDTQYF
DNA: TGTGCCAGCATCGTTAGCGGGGGGGCCCCAGATACGCAGTATTTT

V: TRBV28
D: NA
size: once
J: TRBJ2-3
CDR3: CASMTKKVPDTQYF
DNA: TGTGCCAGTATGACTAAGAAGGTCCCAGATACGCAGTATTTT

V: TRBV4-3
D: TRBD2
size: few
J: TRBJ2-3
CDR3: CASSIRTTSLTDTQYF
DNA: TGCGCCAGCAGCATCCGAACGACTAGCTTAACAGATACGCAGTATTTT

V: TRBV7-9
D: NA
size: few
J: TRBJ1-3
CDR3: CASSSPGFALFSGNTIYF
DNA: TGTGCCAGCAGTTCGCCGGGTTTTGCACTCTTCTCTGGAAACACCATATATTTT

V: TRBV7-8
D: NA
size: few
J: TRBJ1-5
CDR3: CASSTTGFQPQHF
DNA: TGTGCCAGCAGCACTACAGGGTTTCAGCCCCAGCATTTT

V: TRBV18
D: NA
size: many
J: TRBJ2-1
CDR3: CASSPSITGPARNEQFF
DNA: TGTGCCAGCTCACCAAGCATCACAGGTCCCGCCCGCAATGAGCAGTTCTTC

V: TRBV4-1
D: TRBD2
size: NA
J: TRBJ2-4
CDR3: CASSPKRASGMEAKNIQYF
DNA: TGCGCCAGCAGCCCAAAGAGGGCTAGCGGGATGGAGGCCAAAAACATTCAGTACTTC

V: TRBV6-6
D: TRBD1
size: NA
J: TRBJ2-1
CDR3: CASRNRGQSSYNEQFF
DNA: TGTGCCAGCAGGAACCGGGGACAGAGCTCCTACAATGAGCAGTTCTTC

V: TRBV6-5
D: TRBD1
size: NA
J: TRBJ1-5
CDR3: CASSYMAGGNQPQHF
DNA: TGTGCCAGCAGTTATATGGCAGGGGGGAATCAGCCCCAGCATTTT

V: TRBV7-2
D: NA
size: NA
J: TRBJ1-1
CDR3: CASRKQENTEAFF
DNA: TGTGCCAGCAGAAAACAGGAGAACACTGAAGCTTTCTTT

V: TRBV27
D: NA
size: NA
J: TRBJ2-3
CDR3: CASRKQALGDTQYF
DNA: TGTGCCAGCAGAAAACAGGCCTTGGGGGATACGCAGTATTTT

V: TRBV9
D: TRBD2
size: NA
J: TRBJ2-1
CDR3: CASSVRTSGSPAQNEQFF
DNA: TGTGCCAGCAGCGTACGGACTAGCGGGAGCCCCGCACAAAATGAGCAGTTCTTC

V: TRBV6-6
D: NA
size: NA
J: TRBJ1-1
CDR3: CASSDNYGGREAFF
DNA: TGTGCCAGCAGCGACAATTATGGTGGCCGGGAAGCTTTCTTT

V: TRBV9
D: NA
size: NA
J: TRBJ2-1
CDR3: CASSVDLANEQFF
DNA: TGTGCCAGCAGCGTAGATTTGGCCAATGAGCAGTTCTTC

V: TRBV29-1
D: NA
size: NA
J: TRBJ2-7
CDR3: CSVRRGGDSEQYF
DNA: TGCAGCGTTCGACGAGGGGGGGATAGCGAGCAGTACTTC

V: TRBV5-1
D: NA
size: NA
J: TRBJ2-2
CDR3: CASSSAGPRMGELFF
DNA: TGCGCCAGCAGCTCGGCGGGACCCCGGATGGGGGAGCTGTTTTTT

V: TRBV7-2
D: NA
size: NA
J: TRBJ1-1
CDR3: CASSPGTGGTEAFF
DNA: TGTGCCAGCAGCCCCGGTACCGGGGGCACTGAAGCTTTCTTT

V: TRBV5-1
D: NA
size: NA
J: TRBJ2-3
CDR3: CASSLGQSSGDTQYF
DNA: TGCGCCAGCAGCTTGGGACAGTCTTCAGGGGATACGCAGTATTTT

V: TRBV9
D: NA
size: NA
J: TRBJ2-7
CDR3: CASSVAGSKSLNF
DNA: TGTGCCAGCAGCGTTGCCGGGAGCAAAAGCCTGAACTTC

V: TRBV5-1
D: TRBD1
size: once
J: TRBJ2-2
CDR3: CASSRTGSTNTGELFF
DNA: TGCGCCAGCAGTCGGACAGGGAGTACGAACACCGGGGAGCTGTTTTTT

V: TRBV7-9
D: TRBD1
size: NA
J: TRBJ1-4
CDR3: CSSSRDRGTELFF
DNA: TGTTCCAGCAGCCGTGACAGGGGGACGGAACTGTTTTTT

V: TRBV5-1
D: NA
size: once
J: TRBJ2-2
CDR3: CASSTTGYGGELFF
DNA: TGCGCCAGCAGCACTACAGGGTATGGTGGGGAGCTGTTTTTT

V: TRBV28
D: NA
size: NA
J: TRBJ2-7
CDR3: CASSEQGGEQYF
DNA: TGTGCCAGCAGTGAACAGGGCGGCGAGCAGTACTTC

V: TRBV29-1
D: TRBD2
size: NA
J: TRBJ2-7
CDR3: CSVQGLASGSSYEQYF
DNA: TGCAGCGTCCAGGGGCTGGCTAGCGGGAGCTCCTACGAGCAGTACTTC

V: TRBV5-4
D: TRBD2
size: NA
J: TRBJ2-3
CDR3: CASSPRGGSTDTQYF
DNA: TGTGCCAGCAGCCCGCGGGGAGGGAGCACAGATACGCAGTATTTT

V: TRBV19
D: TRBD1
size: NA
J: TRBJ1-5
CDR3: CASSLRTGDQPQHF
DNA: TGTGCCAGTAGTTTAAGGACAGGAGATCAGCCCCAGCATTTT

V: TRBV6-6
D: TRBD1
size: NA
J: TRBJ2-7
CDR3: CASSYTGRTGRHEQYF
DNA: TGTGCCAGCAGTTACACGGGACGGACAGGGCGCCACGAGCAGTACTTC

V: TRBV27
D: TRBD1
size: once
J: TRBJ1-2
CDR3: CASSPLTGVDYGYTF
DNA: TGTGCCAGCAGTCCCCTAACAGGGGTAGACTATGGCTACACCTTC

V: TRBV18
D: NA
size: NA
J: TRBJ1-2
CDR3: CASSPTSGYNYGYTF
DNA: TGTGCCAGCTCACCAACGTCGGGGTACAACTATGGCTACACCTTC

V: TRBV15
D: TRBD2
size: NA
J: TRBJ2-1
CDR3: CATTLPGVSGSLEQFF
DNA: TGTGCCACCACACTCCCGGGGGTTAGCGGGAGCTTGGAGCAGTTCTTC

V: TRBV19
D: NA
size: NA
J: TRBJ1-1
CDR3: CASSRRENTEAFF
DNA: TGTGCCAGTAGTCGCCGGGAGAACACTGAAGCTTTCTTT

V: TRBV6-1
D: TRBD1
size: once
J: TRBJ2-3
CDR3: CASGGQRATDTQYF
DNA: TGTGCCAGCGGGGGACAGAGGGCAACAGATACGCAGTATTTT

V: TRBV7-9
D: TRBD2
size: NA
J: TRBJ2-2
CDR3: CASSKATGGNTGELFF
DNA: TGTGCCAGCAGCAAAGCAACGGGAGGGAACACCGGGGAGCTGTTTTTT

V: TRBV30
D: TRBD2
size: once
J: TRBJ2-2
CDR3: CAWKRLAGESGELFF
DNA: TGTGCCTGGAAACGACTAGCGGGAGAGTCCGGGGAGCTGTTTTTT

V: TRBV7-2
D: TRBD1
size: NA
J: TRBJ2-5
CDR3: CASSSDRASETQYF
DNA: TGTGCCAGCAGCTCGGACAGGGCGTCCGAGACCCAGTACTTC

V: TRBV18
D: NA
size: NA
J: TRBJ2-3
CDR3: CASSPIGDSSTDTQYF
DNA: TGTGCCAGCTCACCAATCGGGGACTCGAGCACAGATACGCAGTATTTT

V: TRBV6-5
D: TRBD1
size: NA
J: TRBJ1-6
CDR3: CASSYSTGARSPLHF
DNA: TGTGCCAGCAGTTACTCGACAGGGGCTCGATCACCCCTCCACTTT

V: TRBV27
D: TRBD1
size: few
J: TRBJ2-7
CDR3: CASSLFQGADEQYF
DNA: TGTGCCAGCAGTTTATTCCAGGGGGCTGATGAGCAGTACTTC

V: TRBV4-1
D: TRBD1
size: NA
J: TRBJ2-7
CDR3: CASSQPPDRGLYEQYF
DNA: TGCGCCAGCAGCCAACCTCCCGACAGGGGACTCTACGAGCAGTACTTC

V: TRBV28
D: NA
size: few
J: TRBJ1-1
CDR3: CASNPKARNTEAFF
DNA: TGTGCCAGCAACCCGAAAGCGAGGAACACTGAAGCTTTCTTT

V: TRBV29-1
D: TRBD2
size: NA
J: TRBJ2-5
CDR3: CSVDERGGETQYF
DNA: TGCAGCGTGGACGAGCGGGGAGGGGAGACCCAGTACTTC

V: TRBV9
D: NA
size: NA
J: TRBJ1-1
CDR3: CASSVDPGGTEAFF
DNA: TGTGCCAGCAGCGTTGACCCCGGGGGCACTGAAGCTTTCTTT

V: TRBV5-1
D: NA
size: NA
J: TRBJ1-4
CDR3: CASSRRDRSTNEKLFF
DNA: TGCGCCAGCAGCCGCCGCGACAGGTCAACTAATGAAAAACTGTTTTTT

V: TRBV5-8
D: TRBD2
size: NA
J: TRBJ2-3
CDR3: CASSSGTSGTDTQYF
DNA: TGTGCCAGCAGCTCCGGGACTAGCGGTACAGATACGCAGTATTTT

V: TRBV15
D: TRBD1
size: NA
J: TRBJ2-5
CDR3: CATSREYRGGETQYF
DNA: TGTGCCACCAGCAGAGAATACAGGGGCGGAGAGACCCAGTACTTC